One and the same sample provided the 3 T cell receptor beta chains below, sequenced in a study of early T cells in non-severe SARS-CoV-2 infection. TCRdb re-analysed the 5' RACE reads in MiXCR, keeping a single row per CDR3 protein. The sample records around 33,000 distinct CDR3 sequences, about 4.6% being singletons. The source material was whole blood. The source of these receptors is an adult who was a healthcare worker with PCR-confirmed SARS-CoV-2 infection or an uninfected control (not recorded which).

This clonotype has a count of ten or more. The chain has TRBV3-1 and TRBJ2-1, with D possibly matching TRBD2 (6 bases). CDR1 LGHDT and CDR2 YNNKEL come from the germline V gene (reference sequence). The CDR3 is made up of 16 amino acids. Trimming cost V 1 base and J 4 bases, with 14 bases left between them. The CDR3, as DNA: TGTGCCAGCAGCCAAGGAAGCCTAGCGCCTTACAATGAGCAGTTCTTC. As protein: CASSQGSLAPYNEQFF.

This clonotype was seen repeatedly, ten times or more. The CDR3 nucleotides are TGTGCCAGCACATCATCCAGCGCCTTAAGCACAGATACGCAGTATTTT. Protein: CASTSSSALSTDTQYF. The chain couples TRBV12-3 or TRBV12-4 to TRBJ2-3; D is uncertain. V gave up 7 bases and J gave up 0 bases, with 17 bases separating them. The CDR3 length is 16 residues.

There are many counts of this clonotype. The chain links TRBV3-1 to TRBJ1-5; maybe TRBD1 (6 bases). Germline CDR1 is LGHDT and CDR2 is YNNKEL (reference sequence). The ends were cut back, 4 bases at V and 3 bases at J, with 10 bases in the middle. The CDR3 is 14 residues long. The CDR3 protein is CASSPTGPNQPQHF. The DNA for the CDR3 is TGTGCCAGCAGCCCCACAGGGCCCAATCAGCCCCAGCATTTT.